Shown below are 5 T cell receptor beta chains from a single sample sequenced in a study of blood T cell repertoires in COVID-19. Using immunoSEQ multiplex PCR, the repertoire was profiled, and TCRdb retains in-frame clones only, with some absent. The sample holds roughly 120,000 clones, roughly 84% seen once. The specimen sequenced was peripheral blood. The receptors originated from a man aged 55 to 70 with acute or convalescent COVID-19.

The chain recombines TRBV2 with TRBJ2-6; possibly TRBD2 for D (7 bases). The V gene lost 6 bases and the J gene lost 4 bases, with 13 bases spanning the gap. Germline CDR1 SNHLY, CDR2 FYNNEI. There are 15 residues in the CDR3. CDR3 amino acids: CASSPSGTGANVLTF. The CDR3, as DNA: TGTGCCAGCAGCCCCAGCGGGACAGGGGCCAACGTCCTGACTTTC. Together with reference TRBV2 and TRBJ2-6, the CDR3 gives the full variable domain: EPEVTQTPSHQVTQMGQEVILRCVPISNHLYFYWYRQILGQKVEFLVSFYNNEISEKSEIFDDQFSVERPDGSNFTLKIRSTKLEDSAMYFCASSPSGTGANVLTFGAGSRLTVL.

This clone has only one observation. The chain combines TRBV10-1 with TRBJ2-1, with 8 bases aligning to TRBD2. The length of the CDR3 is 14 residues. Unmatched junction bases numbered 4, after V lost 3 bases and J lost 6 bases. Per the germline V gene, CDR1 is WNHNN and CDR2 is SYGVQD (reference sequence). The CDR3 here is CASSESGSLNEQFF. The CDR3 nucleotides read TGCGCCAGCAGTGAAAGCGGGAGTCTCAATGAGCAGTTCTTC.

The gene calls are TRBV5-3 and TRBJ2-2; D is perhaps TRBD1 (5 bases). TRBV5-3 is recorded as an ORF, its role being uncertain. The ends were cut back, 2 bases at V and 7 bases at J, with 18 bases in the middle. The length of the CDR3 is 16 residues. DNA of the CDR3: TGTGCCAGAAGCTTCAAACAGGCAGGAGTGGACGGGGAGCTGTTTTTT. Its protein product is CARSFKQAGVDGELFF.

Remarks on this clone: Other nucleotide sequences in the sample specify the same CDR3. The chain has TRBV5-6 and TRBJ1-5; D uncertain. V was trimmed by 3 bases and J by 4 bases, leaving 17 bases between them. Germline V lookup: CDR1 SGHDT, CDR2 YYEEEE. CDR3 length: 16 residues. The CDR3 nucleotides read TGTGCCAGCAGCTCCCTGGGAGGGCCAGCAAATCAGCCCCAGCATTTT. It specifies CASSSLGGPANQPQHF.

The chain employs TRBV6-6 and TRBJ2-1; D not resolved. This CDR3 spans 13 amino acids. The germline V gene has CDR1 MNHNY and CDR2 SVGAGI (reference sequence). Trimming cost V 5 bases and J 4 bases, with 9 bases left between them. CDR3 loop: CASSTADYNEQFF. CDR3 bases: TGTGCCAGCAGTACCGCGGATTACAATGAGCAGTTCTTC.